Following are 13 T cell receptor beta chains from one sample sequenced in a study of early T cells in non-severe SARS-CoV-2 infection. TCRdb recomputed calls from the 5' RACE reads with MiXCR, one row per CDR3 protein. This table has around 50,000 distinct CDR3 sequences, around 5.2% appearing once. Sequencing used whole blood. These receptors originate from an adult who was a healthcare worker with PCR-confirmed SARS-CoV-2 infection or an uninfected control (not recorded which).

This clonotype appeared many times. The rearrangement links TRBV7-2 to TRBJ2-7; 7 nucleotides agree with TRBD2. This CDR3 contains 14 residues. After removal of 0 bases from V and 7 bases from J, the junction contained 6 bases not matched to a gene. Germline V gene sequence: CDR1 SGHTA, CDR2 FQGNSA. DNA for the CDR3: TGTGCCAGCAGCTTAGCGCGGGGGTCTGGGGAGCAGTACTTC. Protein sequence: CASSLARGSGEQYF.

Ten or more counts support this clonotype. The rearrangement uses TRBV12-3 or TRBV12-4 and TRBJ2-1; weak D call: TRBD2 (6 bases). V was shortened by 1 base and J by 1 base, with 8 bases between the two germline ends. CDR3 length: 15 residues. The CDR3 reads CASSLGGASYNEQFF. CDR3 nucleotide sequence: TGTGCCAGCAGTTTAGGCGGGGCTTCCTACAATGAGCAGTTCTTC.

This clonotype was seen repeatedly, ten times or more. CDR3 amino acids: CASRGQLKSYNEQFF. CDR3 DNA: TGTGCCAGCAGGGGACAGTTGAAGTCCTACAATGAGCAGTTCTTC. J is TRBJ2-1 and V is TRBV6-5; 7 bases fit TRBD1. The CDR3 has 15 amino acids. Germline assignment: CDR1 MNHEY and CDR2 SVGAGI. After removal of 6 bases from V and 1 base from J, the junction contained 6 bases not matched to a gene.

This sequence joins TRBV7-6 and TRBJ1-1; TRBD1 matches 7 bases. Germline trimming cut 2 bases from V and 4 bases from J; bases unmatched to any gene: 7. CDR1 and CDR2 (germline): SGHVS, FNYEAQ. The CDR3 covers 15 residues. The CDR3 nucleotides read TGTGCCAGCAGCTTAACAGGGGTCTCCTTCACTGAAGCTTTCTTT. Translating gives CASSLTGVSFTEAFF. The complete variable domain, with remaining parts taken from reference TRBV7-6 and TRBJ1-1, reads GAGVSQSPRYKVTKRGQDVALRCDPISGHVSLYWYRQALGQGPEFLTYFNYEAQQDKSGLPNDRFSAERPEGSISTLTIQRTEQRDSAMYRCASSLTGVSFTEAFFGQGTRLTVV.

This clonotype showed up just a few times. The chain is built from TRBV7-9 and TRBJ2-7; no firm D call. Germline assignment: CDR1 SEHNR and CDR2 FQNEAQ (reference sequence). V was shortened by 8 bases and J by 5 bases, with 7 bases between the two germline ends. This CDR3 contains 10 residues. CDR3 residues: CASPRDEQYF. CDR3 nucleotide sequence: TGTGCCAGCCCAAGAGACGAGCAGTACTTC.

The chain employs TRBV11-2 and TRBJ2-6; 8 bases match TRBD1. J lost 1 base, V lost 1 base, and 9 bases had no gene match. The CDR3 loop spans 19 amino acids. Per germline, CDR1 SGHAT and CDR2 FQNNGV. CDR3 DNA: TGTGCCAGCAGCTTAGGGAGGCAGGGGGCTAGATCTGGGGCCAACGTCCTGACTTTC. Protein: CASSLGRQGARSGANVLTF.

This clonotype has just a few counts. The chain couples TRBV7-2 to TRBJ2-4; D is uncertain. The V and J ends lost 2 bases and 5 bases respectively, with 7 bases between them. CDR3 length equals 13 residues. Germline lookup yields CDR1 SGHTA and CDR2 FQGNSA. CDR3 loop: CASSLFKENIQYF. In nucleotides, the CDR3 is TGTGCCAGCAGCTTATTCAAGGAAAACATTCAGTACTTC.

At least ten counts were recorded for this clonotype. The chain joins TRBV20-1 to TRBJ2-7, with D maybe TRBD1 (6 bases). Per germline, CDR1 DFQATT and CDR2 SNEGSKA (reference sequence). Deletions cut 3 bases from V and 2 bases from J, with 14 bases between. The CDR3 contains 14 residues. Here the CDR3 reads CSARGRGPTYEQYF. The CDR3 coding sequence is TGCAGTGCTAGGGGCAGGGGCCCAACCTACGAGCAGTACTTC.

Ten or more counts support this clonotype. The chain is built from TRBV9 and TRBJ2-2; D uncertain. The CDR3 contains 13 residues. Deletions cut 2 bases from V and 1 base from J, with 3 bases between. Germline CDR1 reads SGDLS; CDR2 reads YYNGEE. The CDR3 spells CASSVRNTGELFF. In nucleotides, the CDR3 is TGTGCCAGCAGCGTCAGGAACACCGGGGAGCTGTTTTTT.

This clonotype has at least ten counts. The chain links TRBV15 to TRBJ1-3, with 7 bases aligning to TRBD1. V dropped 1 base and J dropped 4; count of bases not matched to a gene: 4. The CDR3 consists of 15 residues. Germline V CDR1 and CDR2: LNHNV, YYDKDF (reference sequence). CDR3 loop: CATSRAGTAGNTIYF. CDR3 bases: TGTGCCACCAGCAGAGCCGGGACAGCGGGAAACACCATATATTTT.

This clonotype was observed many times. The rearrangement uses TRBV6-5 and TRBJ1-1; TRBD1 aligns across 8 bases. V shed 5 bases and J 1 base; nucleotides not matched to a gene: 6. Looked up from germline, CDR1 is MNHEY and CDR2 is SVGAGI. This CDR3 contains 15 residues. The CDR3 coding sequence is TGTGCCAGCAGTCTGACAGGGGCCCCGAACACTGAAGCTTTCTTT. Residues: CASSLTGAPNTEAFF.

This clonotype was observed at least ten times. The rearrangement joins TRBV5-1 to TRBJ2-5; 7 bases align to TRBD2. The CDR3 consists of 18 residues. Germline V gene lookup returns CDR1 SGHRS and CDR2 YFSETQ. The junction had 11 bases not matched to a gene; V was cut back by 0 bases and J by 0 bases. This chain's CDR3 is CASSLADFGGGYQETQYF. The CDR3 region has the DNA TGCGCCAGCAGCTTGGCCGATTTTGGCGGGGGTTACCAAGAGACCCAGTACTTC.

As to this clonotype: Because the CDR3 is missing its conserved closing phenylalanine or tryptophan, this is likely a read error. V and J are TRBV2 and TRBJ1-2; D not certain. From germline, CDR1 is SNHLY and CDR2 FYNNEI. The CDR3 runs to 14 residues. Trimming shortened V by 6 bases and J by 3 bases, and 14 bases separated the two germline ends. CDR3 nucleotides: TGTGCCAGCAGCTCCGGGGAGGTATACTATGGCTACACCTCC. Protein product: CASSSGEVYYGYTS.